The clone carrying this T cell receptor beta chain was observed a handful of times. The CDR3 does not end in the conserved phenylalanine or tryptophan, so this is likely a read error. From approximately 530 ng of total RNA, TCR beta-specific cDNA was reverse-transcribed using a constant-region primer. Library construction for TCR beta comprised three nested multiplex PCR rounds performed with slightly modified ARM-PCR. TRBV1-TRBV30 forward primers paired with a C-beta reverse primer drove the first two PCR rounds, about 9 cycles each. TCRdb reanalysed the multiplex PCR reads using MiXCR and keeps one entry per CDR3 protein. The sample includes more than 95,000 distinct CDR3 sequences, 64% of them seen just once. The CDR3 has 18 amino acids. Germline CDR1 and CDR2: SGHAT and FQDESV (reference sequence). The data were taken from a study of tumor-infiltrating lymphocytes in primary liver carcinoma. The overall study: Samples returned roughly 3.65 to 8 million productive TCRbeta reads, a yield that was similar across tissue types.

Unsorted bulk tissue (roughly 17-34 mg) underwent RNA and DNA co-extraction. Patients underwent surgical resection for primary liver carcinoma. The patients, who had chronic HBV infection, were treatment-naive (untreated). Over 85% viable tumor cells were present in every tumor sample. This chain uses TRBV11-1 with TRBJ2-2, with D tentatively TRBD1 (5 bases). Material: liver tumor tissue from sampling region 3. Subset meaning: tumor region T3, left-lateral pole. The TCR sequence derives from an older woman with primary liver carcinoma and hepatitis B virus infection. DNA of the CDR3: TGTGTCAGCAGCTTAAAGGTTCAGGGAAGGAAGAGCACCGGGGAGCTGTTTCTT. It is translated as CVSSLKVQGRKSTGELFL.